This T cell receptor beta chain was sequenced in a study of CD8 T cells in ankylosing spondylitis. Regarding the study as a whole: Earlier literature documents some of the motif variants in reactive arthritis synovial fluid and blood.

This CDR3 is 17 amino acids long. In germline, CDR1 is SGHRS, CDR2 YFSETQ. Trimming left V 3 bases short and J 6 bases short, with 21 bases between. Scientists made TCR beta libraries using quantitative 5'-RACE with molecular barcodes. TCRdb fed the 5' RACE reads into MiXCR, producing one record per CDR3 protein. The sample records under 150,000 distinct CDR3 sequences, roughly an eighth being singletons. This clonotype turned up a few times. The target antigen is unknown. The sequencing input was blood, either unsorted or a sorted T cell fraction (not recorded which). This receptor was obtained from a female donor with ankylosing spondylitis or in good health (not recorded which). The chain carries TRBV5-1 and TRBJ2-2; D remains ambiguous. Here the CDR3 DNA reads TGCGCCAGCAGCTCAAGGCCCCCCCCCAACACCGCCGGGGAGCTGTTTTTT. It translates to CASSSRPPPNTAGELFF.